Following are 17 T cell receptor beta chains from one sample sequenced in a study of shared clonotypes between healthy human individuals. Measured with immunoSEQ multiplex PCR; TCRdb has only the in-frame clones, and not every one. The sample records roughly 760,000 clones, approximately 74% being singletons. The sequencing input was memory CD4+ T cells sorted from blood. The subset is: CD45RA-negative fraction. Receptors originate from a woman aged 25-40 years in good health.

The rearrangement links TRBV29-1 to TRBJ2-4; possibly TRBD1 for D (6 bases). The CDR3 totals 12 residues. V lost 3 bases, J lost 6 bases, and 9 bases lay in between. CDR1 SQVTM and CDR2 ANQGSEA come from the germline V gene. The CDR3 loop is CSVEAGANIQYF. Here the CDR3 DNA reads TGCAGCGTTGAGGCAGGGGCAAACATTCAGTACTTC. Full variable domain (remainder filled in from reference TRBV29-1 and TRBJ2-4): SAVISQKPSRDICQRGTSLTIQCQVDSQVTMMFWYRQQPGQSLTLIATANQGSEATYESGFVIDKFPISRPNLTFSTLTVSNMSPEDSSIYLCSVEAGANIQYFGAGTRLSVL.

The chain employs TRBV9 and TRBJ2-3; 7 nucleotides align to TRBD2. Germline V gene data show CDR1 as SGDLS and CDR2 as YYNGEE. The CDR3 consists of 16 residues. The trim removed 0 bases at V and 2 bases at J, leaving 6 bases unmatched. CDR3 DNA: TGTGCCAGCAGCGTAGGGGGGAGGGCCACCACAGATACGCAGTATTTT. It yields the protein CASSVGGRATTDTQYF.

Written as DNA, the CDR3 is TGTGCCAGCAAGAAGGGGAATGAGCAGTTCTTC. It yields the protein CASKKGNEQFF. The rearrangement uses TRBV2 and TRBJ2-1; a weak D match, TRBD1 (5 bases). Germline V CDR1 and CDR2: SNHLY, FYNNEI. The CDR3 is 11 amino acids. V was clipped by 7 bases and J by 7 bases, with 8 bases between them.

This chain joins TRBV4-1 and TRBJ2-5, with 9 bases fitting TRBD1. Germline CDR1 and CDR2: MGHRA and YSYEKL. J lost 3 bases, V lost 6 bases, and 8 bases had no gene match. The CDR3 consists of 15 residues. CDR3 bases: TGCGCCAGCAGACTGACCGGACAGGGGAAAGAGACCCAGTACTTC. Its translation: CASRLTGQGKETQYF.

The chain is built from TRBV5-1 and TRBJ2-5, with D perhaps matching TRBD1 (6 bases). The CDR3 sequence is 15 residues long. Germline V lookup: CDR1 SGHRS, CDR2 YFSETQ. Trimming shortened V by 3 bases and J by 3 bases, and 15 bases separated the two germline ends. CDR3 loop: CASSSDGQREETQYF. CDR3 nucleotide sequence: TGCGCCAGCAGCTCCGATGGACAGAGAGAAGAGACCCAGTACTTC.

The V and J genes are TRBV18 and TRBJ1-1; D is unresolved. Germline CDR1 and CDR2: KGHSH and LQKENI. V gave up 4 bases and J gave up 4 bases, with 4 bases separating them. This CDR3 has 11 amino acids. The CDR3 spells CASSLGTEAFF. Here the CDR3 DNA reads TGTGCCAGCTCACTTGGCACTGAAGCTTTCTTT.

The CDR3 region has the DNA TGTGCCAGCAGTTTAGAGGCTTCCGGGACGCAAGAGACCCAGTACTTC. Residues: CASSLEASGTQETQYF. This chain links TRBV6-5 with TRBJ2-5; tentatively, D is TRBD1 or TRBD2 (5 bases each). The CDR3 spans 16 residues. V was pared by 4 bases and J by 2 bases, with 17 bases between. Germline V gives CDR1 MNHEY, CDR2 SVGAGI.

V and J are TRBV29-1 and TRBJ2-1, with TRBD2 matching over 10 bases. Germline trimming cut 3 bases from V and 2 bases from J; bases unmatched to any gene: 1. Germline CDR1 is SQVTM and CDR2 is ANQGSEA. This CDR3 comprises 14 residues. The CDR3 bases are TGCAGCGTTGACACTAGCGGGACCTACAATGAGCAGTTCTTC. Translated: CSVDTSGTYNEQFF.

V gene TRBV7-6 combines with J gene TRBJ1-4; unclear D gene. Between the trimmed V and J ends, which lost 3 bases and 4 bases, there was a span of 9 bases. The CDR3 is 14 amino acids. CDR1 and CDR2 (germline): SGHVS, FNYEAQ. CDR3 amino acids: CASSFGPSNEKLFF. DNA for the CDR3: TGTGCCAGCAGCTTCGGGCCGAGTAATGAAAAACTGTTTTTT.

The rearrangement uses TRBV25-1 and TRBJ1-1, with D perhaps matching TRBD1 (6 bases). The CDR3 extends over 14 amino acids. V lost 8 bases, J lost 2 bases, and 15 bases lay in between. Germline V gene lookup returns CDR1 MGHDK and CDR2 SYGVNS. For the CDR3, the DNA is TGTGCCAGCGAAGCCGGGACACATAACACTGAAGCTTTCTTT. Its translation: CASEAGTHNTEAFF. The full variable domain, completed using reference TRBV25-1 and TRBJ1-1, is EADIYQTPRYLVIGTGKKITLECSQTMGHDKMYWYQQDPGMELHLIHYSYGVNSTEKGDLSSESTVSRIRTEHFPLTLESARPSHTSQYLCASEAGTHNTEAFFGQGTRLTVV.

This clone was detected only a few times. The sample holds other DNA sequences that translate to the same CDR3. This sequence joins TRBV28 and TRBJ2-1; TRBD2 agrees at 9 bases. Trimming took 6 bases from V and 6 from J; bases not matched to a gene: 3. The CDR3 runs to 13 residues. Per germline, CDR1 MDHEN and CDR2 SYDVKM. CDR3 protein: CASRLAGLNEQFF. CDR3 sequence (DNA): TGTGCCAGCAGGCTAGCGGGGCTCAATGAGCAGTTCTTC.

The chain links TRBV28 to TRBJ2-2; 10 bases fit TRBD2. The CDR3 sequence is 17 residues long. Germline V lookup: CDR1 MDHEN, CDR2 SYDVKM. J was trimmed by 3 bases and V by 6 bases; bases with no gene match: 10. CDR3: CASSPPLLAGHTGELFF. CDR3 sequence (DNA): TGTGCCAGCAGCCCCCCATTACTAGCGGGACACACCGGGGAGCTGTTTTTT. Variable domain in full (rest from reference TRBV28 and TRBJ2-2): DVKVTQSSRYLVKRTGEKVFLECVQDMDHENMFWYRQDPGLGLRLIYFSYDVKMKEKGDIPEGYSVSREKKERFSLILESASTNQTSMYLCASSPPLLAGHTGELFFGEGSRLTVL.

The chain employs TRBV5-6 and TRBJ2-5; D is tentatively TRBD1 or TRBD2 (6 bases each). Germline V gene data show CDR1 as SGHDT and CDR2 as YYEEEE. V was shortened by 0 bases and J by 4 bases, with 13 bases between the two germline ends. CDR3 size: 15 residues. CDR3 DNA: TGTGCCAGCAGCTTGGTTGGGGGGCCGGCAGAGACCCAGTACTTC. As protein: CASSLVGGPAETQYF.

The chain joins TRBV28 to TRBJ1-5; D might be TRBD1 (6 bases). The CDR3 has 16 residues. From germline, CDR1 is MDHEN and CDR2 SYDVKM. V lost 3 bases, J lost 4 bases, and 16 bases lay in between. The CDR3 is CASSLSGGPANQPQHF. The CDR3 DNA is TGTGCCAGCAGTTTGTCGGGGGGGCCGGCTAATCAGCCCCAGCATTTT. The variable domain in full, with the rest retrieved from reference TRBV28 and TRBJ1-5, is DVKVTQSSRYLVKRTGEKVFLECVQDMDHENMFWYRQDPGLGLRLIYFSYDVKMKEKGDIPEGYSVSREKKERFSLILESASTNQTSMYLCASSLSGGPANQPQHFGDGTRLSIL.

This chain links TRBV2 with TRBJ2-3; D is undetermined. Germline CDR1 is SNHLY and CDR2 is FYNNEI. There are 14 residues in the CDR3. Trimming took off 0 bases at V and 2 bases at J, with 6 bases between the two ends. CDR3 amino acids: CASSEALPTDTQYF. In DNA form, the CDR3 reads TGTGCCAGCAGTGAAGCGCTCCCCACAGATACGCAGTATTTT.

The rearrangement links TRBV28 to TRBJ1-5, with a possible D match to TRBD1 (5 bases). The CDR3 has 14 residues. Germline-derived CDR1 and CDR2 are MDHEN and SYDVKM. The V gene lost 0 bases and the J gene lost 6 bases, with 9 bases spanning the gap. CDR3 loop: CASSLWAGSQPQHF. In nucleotides, the CDR3 is TGTGCCAGCAGTTTATGGGCAGGGAGTCAGCCCCAGCATTTT.

V gene TRBV11-3 combines with J gene TRBJ2-3; 7 bases map to TRBD2. The length of the CDR3 is 14 residues. CDR1 is SGHNT, CDR2 YENEEA, per germline. The J segment lost 5 bases and the V segment lost 3 bases, leaving 5 bases of the junction unmatched. As DNA, the CDR3 is TGTGCCAGCAGCTTCTTAGCGGGTAAAGATACGCAGTATTTT. Amino acids: CASSFLAGKDTQYF.